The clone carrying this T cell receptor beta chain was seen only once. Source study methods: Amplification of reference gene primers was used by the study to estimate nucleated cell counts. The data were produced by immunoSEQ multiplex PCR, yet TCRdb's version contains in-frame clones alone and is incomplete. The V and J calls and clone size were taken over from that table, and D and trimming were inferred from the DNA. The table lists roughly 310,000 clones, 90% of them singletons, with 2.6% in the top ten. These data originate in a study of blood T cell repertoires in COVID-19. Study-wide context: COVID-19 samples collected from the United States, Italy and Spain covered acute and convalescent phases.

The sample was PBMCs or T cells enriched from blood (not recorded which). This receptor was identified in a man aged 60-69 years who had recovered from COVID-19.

The CDR3 here is CASSSSVLEQFF. CDR3 bases: TGTGCCAGCAGTTCTAGCGTTCTTGAGCAGTTCTTC. The rearrangement links TRBV6-5 to TRBJ2-1; TRBD2 might be the D (6 bases). Looked up from germline, CDR1 is MNHEY and CDR2 is SVGAGI. The CDR3 contains 12 residues. V gave up 4 bases and J gave up 9 bases, with 10 bases separating them.